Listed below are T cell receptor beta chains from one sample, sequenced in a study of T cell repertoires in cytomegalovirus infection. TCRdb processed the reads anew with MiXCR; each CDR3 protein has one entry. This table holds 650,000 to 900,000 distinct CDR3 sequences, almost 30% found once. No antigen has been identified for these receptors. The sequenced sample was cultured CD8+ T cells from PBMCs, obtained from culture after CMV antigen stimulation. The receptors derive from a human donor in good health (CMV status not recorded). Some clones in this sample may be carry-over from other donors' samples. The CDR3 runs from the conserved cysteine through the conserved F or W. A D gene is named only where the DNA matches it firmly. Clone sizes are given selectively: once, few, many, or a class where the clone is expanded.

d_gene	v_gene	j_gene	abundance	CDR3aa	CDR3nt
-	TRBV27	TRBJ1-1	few	CASSSLSLGLNTEAFF	TGTGCCAGCAGTTCCCTTTCTTTAGGGTTGAACACTGAAGCTTTCTTT
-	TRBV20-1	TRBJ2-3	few	CSAREIGWYTQYF	TGCAGTGCTAGAGAGATTGGGTGGTATACGCAGTATTTT
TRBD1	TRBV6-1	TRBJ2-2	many	CASSETGGDTGELFF	TGTGCCAGCAGTGAAACAGGGGGTGATACCGGGGAGCTGTTTTTT
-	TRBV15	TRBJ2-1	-	CATSRAPYNEQFF	TGTGCCACCTCTAGGGCTCCCTACAATGAGCAGTTCTTC
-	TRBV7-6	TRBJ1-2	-	CASSSYNYGYTF	TGTGCCAGCAGCAGCTATAACTATGGCTACACCTTC
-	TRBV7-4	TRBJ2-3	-	CASRLGGPDTQYF	TGTGCCAGCAGACTAGGGGGACCAGATACGCAGTATTTT
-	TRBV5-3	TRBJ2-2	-	CASSYARGGELFF	TGTGCCAGCAGCTACGCCAGGGGTGGGGAGCTGTTTTTT
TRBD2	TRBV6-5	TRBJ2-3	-	CASSYSTASGGLSTDTQYF	TGTGCCAGCAGTTACTCGACCGCTAGCGGGGGCCTAAGCACAGATACGCAGTATTTT
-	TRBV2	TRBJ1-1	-	CASSEGGRRDTEAFF	TGTGCCAGCAGTGAGGGGGGGCGCCGGGACACTGAAGCTTTCTTT
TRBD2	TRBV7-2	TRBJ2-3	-	CASRVAGDWAPDTQYF	TGTGCCAGCAGGGTAGCGGGGGACTGGGCCCCAGATACGCAGTATTTT
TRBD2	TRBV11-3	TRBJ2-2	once	CASSLDPWSGGSRTGELFF	TGTGCCAGCAGCTTAGATCCATGGAGCGGGGGGTCCAGGACCGGGGAGCTGTTTTTT
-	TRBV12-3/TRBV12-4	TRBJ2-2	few	CASSDTGFSNTGELFF	TGTGCCAGCAGTGATACAGGCTTCTCGAACACCGGGGAGCTGTTTTTT